What follows describes a single T cell receptor (beta chain). Its antigen is currently unknown. The sample belongs to a study of identifying expanded T cells in peripheral blood. Study outcomes and limitations: Across healthy donors, higher total template counts meant significantly greater approximately two-week count variance. Over about two and four weeks, about 15 and 19 clones changed, versus roughly 1.1 between replicates.

During the collection period, no donor immune events like infections were recorded. This CDR3 spans 16 amino acids. Germline CDR1 is MNHNY and CDR2 is SVGAGI (reference sequence). V was clipped by 2 bases and J by 5 bases; unmatched bases: 10. Libraries were prepared by immunoSEQ multiplex PCR; TCRdb keeps only in-frame clonotypes and omits some of them. The sample has 130,000 or so clones, roughly 80% seen once. V and J are TRBV6-6 and TRBJ2-7; 9 nucleotides match TRBD1. Sequencing was done on a sample of blood. This clonotype was sampled from a person aged 18-69 years in good health. This CDR3 is CASSYPPGQGTHEQYF. CDR3 nucleotide sequence: TGTGCCAGCAGTTACCCGCCGGGACAGGGTACCCACGAGCAGTACTTC.